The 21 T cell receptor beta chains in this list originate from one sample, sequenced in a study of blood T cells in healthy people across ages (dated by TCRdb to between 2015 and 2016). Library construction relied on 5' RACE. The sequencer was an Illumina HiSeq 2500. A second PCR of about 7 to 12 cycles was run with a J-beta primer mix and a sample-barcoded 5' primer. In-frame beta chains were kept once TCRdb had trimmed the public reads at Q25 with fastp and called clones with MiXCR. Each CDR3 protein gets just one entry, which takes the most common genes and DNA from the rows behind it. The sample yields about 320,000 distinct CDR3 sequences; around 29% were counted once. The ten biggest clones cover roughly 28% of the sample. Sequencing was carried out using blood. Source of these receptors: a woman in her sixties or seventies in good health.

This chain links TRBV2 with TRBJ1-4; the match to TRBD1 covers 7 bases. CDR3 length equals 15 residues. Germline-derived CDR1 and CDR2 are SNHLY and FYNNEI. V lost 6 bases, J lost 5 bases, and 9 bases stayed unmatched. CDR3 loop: CASRGSGQLNEKLFF. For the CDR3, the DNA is TGTGCCAGCAGGGGGTCGGGACAGCTAAATGAAAAACTGTTTTTT.

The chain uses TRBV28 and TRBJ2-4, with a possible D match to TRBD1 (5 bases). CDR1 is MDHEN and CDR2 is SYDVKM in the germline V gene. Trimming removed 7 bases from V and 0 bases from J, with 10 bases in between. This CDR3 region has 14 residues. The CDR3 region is CASNLDRAKNIQYF. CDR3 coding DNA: TGTGCCAGCAATCTCGACAGAGCCAAAAACATTCAGTACTTC.

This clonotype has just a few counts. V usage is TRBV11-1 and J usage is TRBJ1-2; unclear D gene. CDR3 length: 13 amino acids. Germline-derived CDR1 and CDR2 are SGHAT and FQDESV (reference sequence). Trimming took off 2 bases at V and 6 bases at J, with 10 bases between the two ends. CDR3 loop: CASSLRVGDGYTF. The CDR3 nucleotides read TGTGCCAGCAGCTTAAGGGTCGGTGATGGCTACACCTTC.

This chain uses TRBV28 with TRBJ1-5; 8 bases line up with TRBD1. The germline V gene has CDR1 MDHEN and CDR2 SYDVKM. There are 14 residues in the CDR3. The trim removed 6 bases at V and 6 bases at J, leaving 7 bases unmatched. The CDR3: CASRETGDTQPQHF. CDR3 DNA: TGTGCCAGCAGAGAGACAGGGGACACTCAGCCCCAGCATTTT.

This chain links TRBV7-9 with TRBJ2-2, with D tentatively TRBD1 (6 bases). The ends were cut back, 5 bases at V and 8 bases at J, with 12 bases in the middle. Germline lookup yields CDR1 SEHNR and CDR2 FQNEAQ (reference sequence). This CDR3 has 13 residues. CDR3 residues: CASSPAGTGELFF. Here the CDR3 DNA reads TGTGCCAGCAGCCCAGCCGGGACAGGGGAGCTGTTTTTT.

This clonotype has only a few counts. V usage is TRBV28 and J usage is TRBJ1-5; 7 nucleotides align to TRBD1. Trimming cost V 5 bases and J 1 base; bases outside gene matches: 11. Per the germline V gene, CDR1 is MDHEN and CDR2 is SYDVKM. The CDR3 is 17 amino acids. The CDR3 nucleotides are TGTGCCAGCAGTCCTGCGAATCAGGGGGTCAGCAATCAGCCCCAGCATTTT. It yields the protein CASSPANQGVSNQPQHF.

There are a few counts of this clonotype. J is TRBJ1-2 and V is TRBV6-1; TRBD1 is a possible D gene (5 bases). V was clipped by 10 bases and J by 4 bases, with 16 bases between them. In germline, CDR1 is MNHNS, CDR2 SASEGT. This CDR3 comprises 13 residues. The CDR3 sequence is CATHRSGGYGYTF. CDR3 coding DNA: TGTGCCACCCACCGTTCCGGGGGCTATGGCTACACCTTC.

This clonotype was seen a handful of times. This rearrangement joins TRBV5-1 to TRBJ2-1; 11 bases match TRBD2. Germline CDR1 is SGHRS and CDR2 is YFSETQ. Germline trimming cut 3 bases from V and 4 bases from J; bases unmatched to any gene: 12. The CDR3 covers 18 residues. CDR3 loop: CASSSPLAGGSLYNEQFF. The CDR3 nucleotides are TGCGCCAGCAGCTCGCCCTTAGCGGGAGGGTCCCTTTACAATGAGCAGTTCTTC. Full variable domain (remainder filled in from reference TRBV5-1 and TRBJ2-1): KAGVTQTPRYLIKTRGQQVTLSCSPISGHRSVSWYQQTPGQGLQFLFEYFSETQRNKGNFPGRFSGRQFSNSRSEMNVSTLELGDSALYLCASSSPLAGGSLYNEQFFGPGTRLTVL.

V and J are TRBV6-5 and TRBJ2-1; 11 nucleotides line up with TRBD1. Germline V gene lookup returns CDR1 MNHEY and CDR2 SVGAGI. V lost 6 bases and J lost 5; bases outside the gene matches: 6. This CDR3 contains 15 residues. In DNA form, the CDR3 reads TGTGCCAGCAGGGCGGACAGGGGGCAGGACAATGAGCAGTTCTTC. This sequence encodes CASRADRGQDNEQFF.

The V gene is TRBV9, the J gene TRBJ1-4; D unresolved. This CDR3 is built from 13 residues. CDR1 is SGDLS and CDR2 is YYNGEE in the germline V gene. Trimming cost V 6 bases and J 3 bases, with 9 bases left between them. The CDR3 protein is CASNSRPNEKLFF. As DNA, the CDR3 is TGTGCCAGCAATTCGAGACCTAATGAAAAACTGTTTTTT.

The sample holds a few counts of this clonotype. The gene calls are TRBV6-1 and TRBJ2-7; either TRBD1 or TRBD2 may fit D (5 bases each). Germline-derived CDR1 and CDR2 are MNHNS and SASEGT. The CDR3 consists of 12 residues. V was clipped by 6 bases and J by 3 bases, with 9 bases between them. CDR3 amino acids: CASSARGYEQYF. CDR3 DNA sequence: TGTGCCAGCAGCGCGAGGGGCTACGAGCAGTACTTC.

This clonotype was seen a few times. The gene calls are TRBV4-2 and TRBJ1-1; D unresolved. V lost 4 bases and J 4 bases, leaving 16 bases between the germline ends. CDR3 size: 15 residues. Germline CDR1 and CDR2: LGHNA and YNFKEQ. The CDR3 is CASSLLERAGTEAFF. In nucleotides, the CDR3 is TGTGCCAGCAGCCTCCTGGAGAGGGCGGGCACTGAAGCTTTCTTT.

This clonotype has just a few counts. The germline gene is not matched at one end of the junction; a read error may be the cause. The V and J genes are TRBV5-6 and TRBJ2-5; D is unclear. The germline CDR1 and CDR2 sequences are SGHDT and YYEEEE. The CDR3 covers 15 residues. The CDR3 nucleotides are TGTGCCGGCAGCTTGGCCATGGGGTTCCAAGAGACCCAGTACTTC. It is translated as CAGSLAMGFQETQYF.

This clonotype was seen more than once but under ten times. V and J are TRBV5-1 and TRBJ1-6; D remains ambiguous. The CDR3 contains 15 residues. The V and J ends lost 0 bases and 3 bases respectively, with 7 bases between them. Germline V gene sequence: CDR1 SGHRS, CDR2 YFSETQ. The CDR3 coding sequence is TGCGCCAGCAGCTTGGCCCGGGACTATAATTCACCCCTCCACTTT. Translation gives CASSLARDYNSPLHF. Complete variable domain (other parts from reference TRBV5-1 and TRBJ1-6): KAGVTQTPRYLIKTRGQQVTLSCSPISGHRSVSWYQQTPGQGLQFLFEYFSETQRNKGNFPGRFSGRQFSNSRSEMNVSTLELGDSALYLCASSLARDYNSPLHFGNGTRLTVT.

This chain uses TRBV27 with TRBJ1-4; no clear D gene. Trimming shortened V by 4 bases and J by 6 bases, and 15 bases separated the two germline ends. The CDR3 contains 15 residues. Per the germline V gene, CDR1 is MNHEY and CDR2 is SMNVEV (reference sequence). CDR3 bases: TGTGCCAGCAGTTCCGGTCCGGGCGGGGATGAAAAACTGTTTTTT. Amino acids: CASSSGPGGDEKLFF.

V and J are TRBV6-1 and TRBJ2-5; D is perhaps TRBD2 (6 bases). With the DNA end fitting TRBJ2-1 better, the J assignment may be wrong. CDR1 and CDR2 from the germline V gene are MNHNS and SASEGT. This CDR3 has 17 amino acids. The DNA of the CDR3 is TGTGCCAGCAGAGCCGACAAAACGGGACTTAGCAGTGATGAGCAGTTCTTC. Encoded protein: CASRADKTGLSSDEQFF.

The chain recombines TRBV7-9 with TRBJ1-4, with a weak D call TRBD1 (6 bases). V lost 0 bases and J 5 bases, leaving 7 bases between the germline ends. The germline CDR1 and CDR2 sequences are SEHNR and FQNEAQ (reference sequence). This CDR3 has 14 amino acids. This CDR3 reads CASSLAQGNEKLFF. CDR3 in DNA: TGTGCCAGCAGCTTAGCCCAGGGGAATGAAAAACTGTTTTTT.

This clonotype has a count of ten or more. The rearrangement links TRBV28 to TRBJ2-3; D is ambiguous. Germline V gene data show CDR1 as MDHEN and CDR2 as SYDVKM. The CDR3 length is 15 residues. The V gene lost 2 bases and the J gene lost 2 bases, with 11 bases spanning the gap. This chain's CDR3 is CASSLRLTSTDTQYF. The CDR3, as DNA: TGTGCCAGCAGTTTAAGGTTGACCTCCACAGATACGCAGTATTTT.

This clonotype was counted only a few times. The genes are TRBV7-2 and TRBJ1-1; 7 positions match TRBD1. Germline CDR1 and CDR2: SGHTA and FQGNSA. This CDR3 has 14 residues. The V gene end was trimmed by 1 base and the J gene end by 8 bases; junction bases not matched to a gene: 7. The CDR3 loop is CASSLGQGYREAFF. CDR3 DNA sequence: TGTGCCAGCAGCTTAGGACAGGGCTATCGGGAAGCTTTCTTT.

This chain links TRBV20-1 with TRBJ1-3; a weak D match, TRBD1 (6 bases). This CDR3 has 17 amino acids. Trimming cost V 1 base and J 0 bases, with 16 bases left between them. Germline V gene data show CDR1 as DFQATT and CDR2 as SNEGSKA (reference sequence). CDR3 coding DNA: TGCAGTGCTAGAGGCTTCAACCGGGACACCTCTGGAAACACCATATATTTT. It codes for CSARGFNRDTSGNTIYF.

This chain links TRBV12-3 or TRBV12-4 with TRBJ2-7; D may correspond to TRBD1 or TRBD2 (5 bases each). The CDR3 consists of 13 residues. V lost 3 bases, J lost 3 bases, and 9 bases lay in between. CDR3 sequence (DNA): TGTGCCAGCAGTTTGGGGGAATTCTACGAGCAGTACTTC. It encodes CASSLGEFYEQYF.